A single sample gave rise to the 25 T cell receptor beta chains below, sequenced in a study of T cells in Graves' hyperthyroidism and ophthalmopathy. Amplified TCR beta CDR3 regions came from RNA transcripts. The HTBI primer set was used in a first-round RT-PCR of the TCR CDR3. TCRdb passed the multiplex PCR reads through MiXCR, listing each CDR3 protein once. The data show hundreds of thousands of distinct CDR3 sequences, about a sixth seen once. The sequenced sample consisted of blood. Every receptor here comes from a woman aged 18-29 years with Graves' hyperthyroidism.

V is TRBV20-1 and J is TRBJ2-3; 11 positions match TRBD1. Germline CDR1 reads DFQATT; CDR2 reads SNEGSKA (reference sequence). J was trimmed by 10 bases and V by 1 base; bases with no gene match: 4. The CDR3 runs 13 residues. CDR3 protein: CSARGTGGNAQYF. CDR3 bases: TGCAGTGCTAGAGGGACAGGGGGCAATGCGCAGTATTTT.

This clonotype was detected a few times. This chain connects TRBV6-1 to TRBJ1-5; D is perhaps TRBD1 (6 bases). This CDR3 has 14 amino acids. Per the germline V gene, CDR1 is MNHNS and CDR2 is SASEGT. Trimming cost V 7 bases and J 1 base, with 11 bases left between them. CDR3 loop: CASKPTGSNQPQHF. The CDR3, as DNA: TGTGCCAGCAAGCCTACAGGGAGCAATCAGCCCCAGCATTTT.

This clonotype was detected once. The chain couples TRBV4-1 to TRBJ1-5, with TRBD1 matching over 8 bases. Losses at the gene ends were 3 bases for V and 10 bases for J; bases not matched to a gene: 14. This CDR3 is 16 amino acids long. CDR1 MGHRA and CDR2 YSYEKL come from the germline V gene. The CDR3: CASSHPGRDRSGPQHF. The CDR3 DNA reads TGCGCCAGCAGCCATCCCGGAAGGGACAGGTCGGGACCCCAGCATTTT.

V and J are TRBV20-1 and TRBJ1-6; possible D gene TRBD1, 5 bases. CDR1 DFQATT and CDR2 SNEGSKA come from the germline V gene (reference sequence). The germline V and J ends were trimmed by 5 bases and 5 bases, with 16 bases remaining between them. The CDR3 loop spans 15 amino acids. This chain's CDR3 is CSAHPHRNHNSPLHF. In DNA form, the CDR3 reads TGCAGTGCTCACCCCCACAGGAATCATAATTCACCCCTCCACTTT.

With respect to this clonotype: Being one base from a much bigger clone, this may be a read error. This sequence joins TRBV5-1 and TRBJ2-1; D is undetermined. V was shortened by 7 bases and J by 10 bases, with 15 bases between the two germline ends. The germline CDR1 and CDR2 sequences are SGHRS and YFSETQ. The CDR3 has 12 amino acids. CDR3 nucleotides: TGCGCCAGCTCCTTCCCTTCAGACGAGCAGTTCTTC. Its translation is CASSFPSDEQFF.

There are many counts of this clonotype. The chain has TRBV20-1 and TRBJ2-1; D not resolved. This CDR3 has 15 residues. The germline CDR1 and CDR2 sequences are DFQATT and SNEGSKA (reference sequence). Trimming shortened V by 6 bases and J by 6 bases, and 21 bases separated the two germline ends. CDR3: CSAQQNGLRSNEQFF. Here the CDR3 DNA reads TGCAGTGCACAACAAAACGGGTTACGCTCCAATGAGCAGTTCTTC.

This clonotype was seen repeatedly, ten times or more. The V call is TRBV7-2, the J call TRBJ1-3, with D possibly being TRBD1 (5 bases). The V and J ends lost 2 bases and 4 bases respectively, with 9 bases between them. Germline assignment: CDR1 SGHTA and CDR2 FQGNSA. The CDR3 loop spans 14 amino acids. Written as DNA, the CDR3 is TGTGCCAGCAGCTTATGGGGGATAGGAAACACCATATATTTT. It yields the protein CASSLWGIGNTIYF.

Ten or more counts support this clonotype. The gene calls are TRBV15 and TRBJ1-6; no clear D. Germline lookup yields CDR1 LNHNV and CDR2 YYDKDF (reference sequence). V gave up 2 bases and J gave up 7 bases, with 15 bases separating them. The CDR3 sequence is 16 residues long. CDR3 sequence (DNA): TGTGCCACCAGCAGATACGCCCGGGTGCCGAATTCACCCCTCCACTTT. It codes for CATSRYARVPNSPLHF.

This clonotype was seen at least ten times. The chain carries TRBV7-2 and TRBJ2-1, with 7 bases lining up with TRBD2. With V trimmed by 5 bases and J by 9 bases, 7 bases remained unmatched. Germline V lookup: CDR1 SGHTA, CDR2 FQGNSA. CDR3 length equals 13 residues. This chain's CDR3 is CASSALRGGEQFF. The CDR3 DNA sequence: TGTGCCAGCAGCGCACTCCGCGGGGGTGAGCAGTTCTTC.

A remark on this clonotype: Relative to the germline gene, one junction end is altered; a read error may explain this. This chain connects TRBV28 to TRBJ2-7; 9 positions agree with TRBD2. CDR3 length equals 15 residues. In germline, CDR1 is MDHEN, CDR2 SYDVKM. The CDR3 here is CVSSSIAGAPYEQYF. The CDR3 DNA follows: TGTGTCAGCAGTTCGATAGCGGGAGCCCCCTACGAGCAGTACTTC.

The V gene is TRBV4-1, the J gene TRBJ1-1; D gene ambiguous. From germline, CDR1 is MGHRA and CDR2 YSYEKL. This CDR3 has 15 amino acids. The ends were cut back, 1 base at V and 1 base at J, with 10 bases in the middle. The CDR3 sequence: CASSQGITTNTEAFF. The CDR3 region has the DNA TGCGCCAGCAGCCAAGGGATTACAACGAACACTGAAGCTTTCTTT.

At least ten counts were recorded for this clonotype. This chain joins TRBV5-6 and TRBJ2-3; 11 positions match TRBD2. The ends lost 5 bases at V and 7 bases at J; junction bases unmatched: 3. This CDR3 is built from 13 residues. Per the germline V gene, CDR1 is SGHDT and CDR2 is YYEEEE. This CDR3 reads CASSSGGAYTQYF. The CDR3 bases are TGTGCCAGCAGTAGCGGGGGGGCGTATACGCAGTATTTT.

This clonotype was seen many times. This chain joins TRBV20-1 and TRBJ1-1, with D unresolved. This CDR3 has 13 residues. V lost 6 bases and J lost 0, with 11 bases in between. Germline V gene sequence: CDR1 DFQATT, CDR2 SNEGSKA (reference sequence). The CDR3 DNA follows: TGCAGTGCCCCAGCGGTACTGAACACTGAAGCTTTCTTT. Amino acids: CSAPAVLNTEAFF.

V is TRBV7-2 and J is TRBJ2-7; 12 bases fit TRBD2. Trimming took 5 bases from V and 7 from J; bases not matched to a gene: 9. The CDR3 runs to 15 residues. CDR1 SGHTA and CDR2 FQGNSA come from the germline V gene. CDR3 sequence reads: CASSPRLAGVVEQYF. DNA for the CDR3: TGTGCCAGCAGCCCCCGACTAGCGGGAGTAGTAGAGCAGTACTTC.

This clonotype was counted only a few times. The chain has TRBV5-1 and TRBJ2-2; 7 bases match TRBD1. CDR1 is SGHRS and CDR2 is YFSETQ in the germline V gene. The CDR3 loop spans 14 amino acids. After removal of 6 bases from V and 1 base from J, the junction contained 3 bases not matched to a gene. The CDR3 loop is CASKRTGNTGELFF. The DNA of the CDR3 is TGCGCCAGCAAAAGGACAGGGAACACCGGGGAGCTGTTTTTT.

The chain employs TRBV20-1 and TRBJ1-1; tentative D call: TRBD1 (5 bases). Between the trimmed V and J ends, which lost 7 bases and 8 bases, there was a span of 14 bases. CDR3 length: 11 amino acids. Per the germline V gene, CDR1 is DFQATT and CDR2 is SNEGSKA (reference sequence). CDR3 in DNA: TGCAGTGGGAGAGGGGCAAACGAAGCTTTCTTT. Its translation: CSGRGANEAFF.

This clonotype was detected many times. This chain joins TRBV18 and TRBJ1-6; D might be TRBD1 (5 bases). V lost 1 base and J 7 bases, leaving 8 bases between the germline ends. Germline lookup yields CDR1 KGHSH and CDR2 LQKENI. The CDR3 runs to 14 residues. CDR3 loop: CASSPQQANSPLHF. Written as DNA, the CDR3 is TGTGCCAGCTCACCACAACAGGCCAATTCACCCCTCCACTTT.

The J gene is TRBJ2-7, the V gene TRBV4-1, with TRBD2 identical over 11 bases. The V segment lost 4 bases and the J segment 5 bases; nucleotides outside the gene matches: 7. Germline loops: CDR1 MGHRA, CDR2 YSYEKL. The CDR3 totals 15 residues. CDR3 nucleotide sequence: TGCGCCAGCAGCCTCCGACTAGCGGGACTCGACGAGCAGTACTTC. Translated: CASSLRLAGLDEQYF.

This clonotype was seen at least ten times. The chain recombines TRBV20-1 with TRBJ2-7; D is perhaps TRBD1 (6 bases). With 1 base removed from V and 4 bases from J, the gap between germline ends came to 23 bases. Germline V gene data show CDR1 as DFQATT and CDR2 as SNEGSKA (reference sequence). This CDR3 comprises 17 residues. The CDR3 protein is CSARGLAGARLEYEQYF. The CDR3 region has the DNA TGCAGTGCTAGAGGCCTGGCAGGGGCGCGGTTGGAATACGAGCAGTACTTC.

The table lists this clonotype with a few counts. CDR3 in amino acids: CASKSREVANYGYTF. The CDR3 region has the DNA TGTGCCAGCAAATCGAGGGAGGTAGCTAACTATGGCTACACCTTC. The chain combines TRBV7-8 with TRBJ1-2; D uncertain. V was pared by 7 bases and J by 0 bases, with 15 bases between. The CDR3 spans 15 residues. The germline CDR1 and CDR2 sequences are SGHVS and FQNEAQ.

The table lists this clonotype with many counts. V usage is TRBV2 and J usage is TRBJ1-5, with D perhaps matching TRBD1 (5 bases). V lost 3 bases to trimming and J lost 2 bases, with 14 bases between them. CDR1 SNHLY and CDR2 FYNNEI come from the germline V gene. This CDR3 spans 16 amino acids. In DNA form, the CDR3 reads TGTGCCAGCAGTGACAAAAGGGACCACCGCAATCAGCCCCAGCATTTT. Its protein is CASSDKRDHRNQPQHF. The full variable domain, completed using reference TRBV2 and TRBJ1-5, is EPEVTQTPSHQVTQMGQEVILRCVPISNHLYFYWYRQILGQKVEFLVSFYNNEISEKSEIFDDQFSVERPDGSNFTLKIRSTKLEDSAMYFCASSDKRDHRNQPQHFGDGTRLSIL.

In its sample, this clonotype was seen many times. The rearrangement uses TRBV7-2 and TRBJ2-1; 12 nucleotides match TRBD2. CDR1 and CDR2 from the germline V gene are SGHTA and FQGNSA. The CDR3 is made up of 18 amino acids. V trimming: 3 bases; J trimming: 0 bases; junction bases outside the gene matches: 6. This chain's CDR3 is CASSFLAGGLSSYNEQFF. CDR3 DNA sequence: TGTGCCAGCAGCTTTCTAGCGGGAGGGCTGAGCTCCTACAATGAGCAGTTCTTC. The variable domain in full, completed from reference TRBV7-2 and TRBJ2-1, reads GAGVSQSPSNKVTEKGKDVELRCDPISGHTALYWYRQSLGQGLEFLIYFQGNSAPDKSGLPSDRFSAERTGGSVSTLTIQRTQQEDSAVYLCASSFLAGGLSSYNEQFFGPGTRLTVL.

This clonotype has a handful of counts. The gene calls are TRBV29-1 and TRBJ1-4; possible D gene TRBD1, 6 bases. Germline V gives CDR1 SQVTM, CDR2 ANQGSEA. Trimming took 7 bases from V and 5 from J, leaving 20 bases between them. The CDR3 totals 15 residues. CDR3 coding DNA: TGCAGCGCAGCTTCTTCCGGGACACCAAATGAAAAACTGTTTTTT. The encoded protein is CSAASSGTPNEKLFF.

This clonotype was observed at least ten times. The V gene is TRBV7-8, the J gene TRBJ2-1; 8 positions match TRBD1. The V gene end was trimmed by 2 bases and the J gene end by 6 bases; junction bases not matched to a gene: 6. The CDR3 is made up of 15 amino acids. The germline V gene has CDR1 SGHVS and CDR2 FQNEAQ. CDR3 in DNA: TGTGCCAGCAGCTTAACCTGGACAGGGCGCAATGAGCAGTTCTTC. This sequence encodes CASSLTWTGRNEQFF.

This clonotype came up a few times. The gene calls are TRBV7-2 and TRBJ2-5; D might be TRBD1 or TRBD2, each matching 6 bases. The V gene's germline CDR1 is SGHTA and CDR2 FQGNSA. Trimming left V 6 bases short and J 4 bases short, with 15 bases between. The CDR3 has 14 residues. The CDR3 spells CASRYRVGGETQYF. CDR3 coding DNA: TGTGCCAGCAGGTACAGGGTCGGGGGAGAGACCCAGTACTTC.